This T cell receptor (beta chain) was captured in a study of cytomegalovirus exposure and HLA in healthy donors. Study-wide results and caveats: Further analysis, carried out later, found HLA-associated TCR beta chains more clonally expanded than equally common other chains.

This CDR3 has 14 residues. V was cut by 3 bases and J by 6 bases, with 14 bases left in between. The germline V gene has CDR1 MRHNA and CDR2 SNTAGT. By proportion, this clone is medium-sized. Its antigen is undetermined. PCR was performed using 60 Vbeta and 13 Jbeta primers. Sequencing was performed with immunoSEQ multiplex PCR; in TCRdb, only in-frame clones are kept and a portion is missing. Found here are roughly 130,000 clones, over 70% of them singletons; the top ten hold 2.1%. This TCR came from a woman between 40 and 55 years old in good health and CMV-seropositive. V and J are TRBV6-4 and TRBJ1-1; unclear D gene. The sample comprised PBMCs. The CDR3 protein is CASSEEEGSSEAFF. The CDR3 DNA reads as TGTGCCAGCAGTGAAGAGGAGGGCAGCTCTGAAGCTTTCTTT.